These 2 T cell receptor beta chains were sequenced from one sample in a study of blood T cell repertoires in COVID-19. Sequencing used immunoSEQ multiplex PCR; TCRdb keeps in-frame clones, though not all of them. The data hold 250,000 to 300,000 clones, with 75% to 90% observed a single time. The source material was peripheral blood. The receptors were sampled from a man aged 40-49 years with acute or convalescent COVID-19.

This clone has just one count. CDR3 protein: CAWNRPGQWVSGANVLTF. CDR3 nucleotide sequence: TGTGCCTGGAACCGACCGGGACAATGGGTTTCTGGGGCCAACGTCCTGACTTTC. The chain uses TRBV30 and TRBJ2-6; perhaps TRBD1 as D (6 bases). Trimming stripped 4 bases from V and 1 base from J, with 20 bases between. CDR1 and CDR2 (germline): GTSNPN, SVGIG (reference sequence). This CDR3 is 18 amino acids long.

This chain uses TRBV13 with TRBJ2-3, with 8 bases fitting TRBD2. With 8 bases clipped from V and 4 bases from J, the junction kept 8 bases outside the gene matches. This CDR3 has 14 residues. CDR1 PRHDT and CDR2 FYEKMQ come from the germline V gene (reference sequence). The CDR3 region has the DNA TGTGCCAGCGACCGGGGGGGCCGGGCAGATACGCAGTATTTT. Its protein is CASDRGGRADTQYF.